The 14 T cell receptor beta chains given below trace back to one sample, sequenced in a study of identical twins. TCRdb reprocessed the 5' RACE reads with MiXCR, giving one entry per CDR3 protein. There are roughly 230,000 distinct CDR3 sequences in the sample; around 8% occur only once, and around 3% lies in the top ten. This sample also appeared in a second study, on yellow fever vaccine responses in identical twins.

Sequenced: CD8+ T cells sorted from blood. All receptors derive from a young woman in good health.

This sequence joins TRBV3-1 and TRBJ2-5; 7 nucleotides line up with TRBD1. Germline CDR1 reads LGHDT; CDR2 reads YNNKEL (reference sequence). This CDR3 is built from 15 residues. The junction had 10 bases not matched to a gene; V was cut back by 4 bases and J by 5 bases. The CDR3 DNA reads TGTGCCAGCAGCCTAACTATAGGGGGCAGCGAGACCCAGTACTTC. It yields the protein CASSLTIGGSETQYF.

This clonotype was detected a few times. The chain is built from TRBV27 and TRBJ2-7, with D perhaps assigned TRBD1 or TRBD2 (6 bases each). Per the germline V gene, CDR1 is MNHEY and CDR2 is SMNVEV (reference sequence). The CDR3 has 14 residues. Between the trimmed V and J ends, which lost 2 bases and 4 bases, there was a span of 12 bases. CDR3 DNA: TGTGCCAGCAGTTTAAGGGGGGCACAGTACGAGCAGTACTTC. Protein sequence: CASSLRGAQYEQYF.

This rearrangement joins TRBV9 to TRBJ2-7, with 8 bases lining up with TRBD1. CDR1 and CDR2 from the germline V gene are SGDLS and YYNGEE. J was trimmed by 1 base and V by 3 bases; bases with no gene match: 6. CDR3 size: 15 residues. CDR3 sequence (DNA): TGTGCCAGCAGCGCCCAGACAGGGGAGTCCTACGAGCAGTACTTC. It encodes CASSAQTGESYEQYF.

This clonotype occurred a few times. This chain links TRBV20-1 with TRBJ2-1; 9 positions agree with TRBD2. Germline trimming cut 3 bases from V and 10 bases from J; bases unmatched to any gene: 13. CDR1 and CDR2 from the germline V gene are DFQATT and SNEGSKA (reference sequence). The CDR3 has 15 residues. This chain's CDR3 is CSASSLAGDLGEQFF. The CDR3 coding sequence is TGCAGTGCTAGTTCGTTAGCGGGGGATTTAGGGGAGCAGTTCTTC.

This clonotype was detected ten times or more. The chain recombines TRBV24-1 with TRBJ1-1; unclear D gene. V was trimmed by 4 bases and J by 1 base, leaving 9 bases between them. This CDR3 spans 14 amino acids. The germline CDR1 and CDR2 sequences are KGHDR and SFDVKD. As DNA, the CDR3 is TGTGCCACCAGTGACCCCTTAAAGAACACTGAAGCTTTCTTT. Translation gives CATSDPLKNTEAFF.

There are a few counts of this clonotype. This rearrangement joins TRBV5-5 to TRBJ2-5, with 8 bases lining up with TRBD1. This CDR3 is 15 amino acids long. J lost 3 bases, V lost 2 bases, and 6 bases had no gene match. CDR1 SGHKS and CDR2 YYEKEE come from the germline V gene (reference sequence). The CDR3 DNA sequence: TGTGCCAGCAGCTTTACGAGACAGGGGAAAGAGACCCAGTACTTC. It yields the protein CASSFTRQGKETQYF.

This clonotype was recorded many times. The chain combines TRBV20-1 with TRBJ2-2, with TRBD2 matching 11 bases. CDR3 length equals 15 residues. Losses at the gene ends were 4 bases for V and 1 base for J; bases not matched to a gene: 2. Germline CDR1 DFQATT, CDR2 SNEGSKA (reference sequence). The CDR3 DNA follows: TGCAGTGCTACGGGACTAGCGGTGAACACCGGGGAGCTGTTTTTT. Encoded protein: CSATGLAVNTGELFF.

V gene TRBV11-2 combines with J gene TRBJ2-1, with TRBD1 matching 7 bases. The junction had 11 bases not matched to a gene; V was cut back by 4 bases and J by 8 bases. CDR3 length: 15 residues. CDR1 SGHAT and CDR2 FQNNGV come from the germline V gene. The chain's CDR3 is CASSSLLLQGYEQFF. In DNA, the CDR3 is TGTGCCAGCAGCTCGTTATTATTACAGGGGTATGAGCAGTTCTTC.

V and J are TRBV9 and TRBJ2-7; D may be TRBD1 (6 bases). Deletions cut 0 bases from V and 5 bases from J, with 9 bases between. Germline V gene lookup returns CDR1 SGDLS and CDR2 YYNGEE. This CDR3 has 13 amino acids. The DNA for the CDR3 is TGTGCCAGCAGCGTAGAGGACAGCCACGAGCAGTACTTC. Translating it yields CASSVEDSHEQYF.

This clonotype came up many times. The rearrangement joins TRBV12-3 or TRBV12-4 to TRBJ2-1; TRBD1 matches 8 bases. J gave up 10 bases and V 6 bases, and 11 bases lay outside the gene matches. The CDR3 has 14 amino acids. The CDR3 sequence is CASSSGQGAGEQFF. Here the CDR3 DNA reads TGTGCCAGCAGCTCCGGGCAGGGGGCTGGCGAGCAGTTCTTC.

This chain's CDR3 is CSAPPLGRAEIQETQYF. The DNA for the CDR3 is TGCAGTGCTCCACCCCTCGGCAGGGCCGAGATCCAAGAGACCCAGTACTTC. The chain couples TRBV20-1 to TRBJ2-5, with D possibly TRBD1 on 5 matching bases. This CDR3 is built from 17 residues. The germline gives CDR1 DFQATT, CDR2 SNEGSKA (reference sequence). V dropped 5 bases and J dropped 1 base, with 23 bases sitting between them.

A note on this clonotype: A much larger clone differs from this one at a single base, so this may be a read error. J is TRBJ2-2 and V is TRBV7-2; D unclear. The CDR3 contains 13 residues. The germline V gene has CDR1 SGHTA and CDR2 FQGNSA. V lost 4 bases and J 7 bases, leaving 10 bases between the germline ends. CDR3 nucleotide sequence: TGTGCCAGCAGCTCCTTTAGTGACGGGGAGCTGTTTTTT. This sequence encodes CASSSFSDGELFF.

This clonotype was detected only a few times. V usage is TRBV14 and J usage is TRBJ2-1; the match to TRBD1 covers 9 bases. The trim removed 4 bases at V and 5 bases at J, leaving 6 bases unmatched. Per the germline V gene, CDR1 is SGHDN and CDR2 is FVKESK. The CDR3 loop spans 15 amino acids. CDR3 nucleotides: TGTGCCAGCAGCCCCCGAGGGACAGGGAACAATGAGCAGTTCTTC. It codes for CASSPRGTGNNEQFF.

This clonotype was detected a few times. Here the CDR3 DNA reads TGTGCCAGTGACCTTAGCGGGAGTACCTACGAGCAGTACTTC. Translation: CASDLSGSTYEQYF. The chain has TRBV25-1 and TRBJ2-7; 9 bases line up with TRBD2. The CDR3 is made up of 14 amino acids. Germline CDR1 is MGHDK and CDR2 is SYGVNS. Trimming cost V 9 bases and J 2 bases; bases outside gene matches: 8.